This T cell receptor (beta chain) was captured in a study of blood T cell repertoires in COVID-19. Study context: T cells, B-cell-depleted T cells, or PBMCs supplied cDNA or gDNA.

As handled by the study authors: Estimated nucleated cell counts came from reference gene primer amplification. Assay: immunoSEQ multiplex PCR; the TCRdb copy retains only in-frame clones and omits some. V, J and clone size reflect that table, while D and trimming were determined from the DNA. This sample has more than 85,000 clones, with 80% to 90% found just once. Germline assignment: CDR1 MNHNY and CDR2 SVGAGI (reference sequence). V dropped 6 bases and J dropped 6; count of bases not matched to a gene: 8. This CDR3 region has 15 residues. The clonotype originates from a woman aged 80 or over with active or convalescent COVID-19. Sequences were obtained from peripheral blood. The chain carries TRBV6-6 and TRBJ2-2; 9 nucleotides align to TRBD1. The CDR3 here is CASSRRDRAPGELFF. Here the CDR3 DNA reads TGTGCCAGCAGCCGCCGGGACAGGGCTCCCGGGGAGCTGTTTTTT.